In this sample, the clone carrying this TCR beta chain turned up a few times. Germline CDR1 MDHEN, CDR2 SYDVKM. Trimming took off 10 bases at V and 2 bases at J, with 12 bases between the two ends. The CDR3 has 12 amino acids. This record comes from a study of CD8 T cells in ankylosing spondylitis. In TCRdb, the 5' RACE reads were re-called with MiXCR into one record per CDR3 protein. The sample shows 150,000 or so distinct CDR3 sequences, approximately 10% of them seen only once. This rearrangement joins TRBV28 to TRBJ2-7, with D perhaps matching TRBD2 (6 bases). This receptor was obtained from a female donor with ankylosing spondylitis or in good health (not recorded which). Material for sequencing was blood, either unsorted or a sorted T cell fraction (not recorded which). CDR3 sequence: CATGLFPYEQYF. As DNA, the CDR3 is TGTGCCACAGGACTATTCCCCTACGAGCAGTACTTC.